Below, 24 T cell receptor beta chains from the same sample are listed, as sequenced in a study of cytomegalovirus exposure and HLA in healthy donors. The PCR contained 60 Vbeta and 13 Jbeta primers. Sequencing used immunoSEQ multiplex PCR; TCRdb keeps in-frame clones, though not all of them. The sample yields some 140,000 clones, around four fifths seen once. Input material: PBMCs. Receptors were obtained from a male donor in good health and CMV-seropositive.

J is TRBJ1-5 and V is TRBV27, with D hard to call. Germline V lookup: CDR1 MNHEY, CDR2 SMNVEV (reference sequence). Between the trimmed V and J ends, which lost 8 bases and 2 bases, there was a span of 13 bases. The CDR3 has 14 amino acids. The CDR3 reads CASGSFVGNQPQHF. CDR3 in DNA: TGTGCCAGCGGCTCCTTCGTGGGCAATCAGCCCCAGCATTTT.

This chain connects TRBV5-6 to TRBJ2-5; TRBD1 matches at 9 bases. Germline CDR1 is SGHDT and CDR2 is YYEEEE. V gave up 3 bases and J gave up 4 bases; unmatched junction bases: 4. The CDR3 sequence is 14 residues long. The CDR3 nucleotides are TGTGCCAGCAGCTGGGGACAGGGAGCAGAGACCCAGTACTTC. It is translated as CASSWGQGAETQYF.

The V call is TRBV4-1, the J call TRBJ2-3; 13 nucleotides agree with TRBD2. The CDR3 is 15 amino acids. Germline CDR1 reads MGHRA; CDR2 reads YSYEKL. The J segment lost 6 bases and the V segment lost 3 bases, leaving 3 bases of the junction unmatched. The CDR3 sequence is CASSQPGLAGDTQYF. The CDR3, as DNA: TGCGCCAGCAGCCAGCCGGGACTAGCGGGGGATACGCAGTATTTT.

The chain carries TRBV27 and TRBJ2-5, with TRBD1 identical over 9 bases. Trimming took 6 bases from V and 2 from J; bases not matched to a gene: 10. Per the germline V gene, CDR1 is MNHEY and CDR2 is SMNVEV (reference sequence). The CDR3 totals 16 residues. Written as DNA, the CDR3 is TGTGCCAGCAGGGGGGACAGGGCTTTCGGACAAGAGACCCAGTACTTC. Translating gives CASRGDRAFGQETQYF.

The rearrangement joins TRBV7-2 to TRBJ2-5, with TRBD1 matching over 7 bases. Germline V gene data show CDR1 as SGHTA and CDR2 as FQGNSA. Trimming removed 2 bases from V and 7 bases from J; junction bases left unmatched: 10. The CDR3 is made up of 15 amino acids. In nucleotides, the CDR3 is TGTGCCAGCAGCTTATCCGAGGGGGCCTTTGGGACCCAGTACTTC. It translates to CASSLSEGAFGTQYF.

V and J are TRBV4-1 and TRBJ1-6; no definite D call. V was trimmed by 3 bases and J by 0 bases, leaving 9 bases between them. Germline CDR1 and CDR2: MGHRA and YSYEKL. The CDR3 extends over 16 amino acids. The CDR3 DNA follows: TGCGCCAGCAGCCACTCCACGAGCTCCTATAATTCACCCCTCCACTTT. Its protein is CASSHSTSSYNSPLHF.

This CDR3 is CASSVGGVLAVEQFF. CDR3 in DNA: TGTGCCAGCAGCGTAGGGGGTGTACTAGCTGTTGAGCAGTTCTTC. The J gene is TRBJ2-1, the V gene TRBV9; TRBD2 might be the D (6 bases). Trimming cost V 0 bases and J 9 bases, with 16 bases left between them. Germline values: CDR1 SGDLS, CDR2 YYNGEE. The CDR3 is 15 amino acids.

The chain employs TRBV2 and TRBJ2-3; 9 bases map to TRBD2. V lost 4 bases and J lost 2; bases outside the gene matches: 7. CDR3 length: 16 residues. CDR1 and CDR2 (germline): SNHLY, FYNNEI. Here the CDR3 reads CASSVGASGTTDTQYF. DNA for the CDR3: TGTGCCAGCAGTGTTGGGGCTAGCGGGACCACAGATACGCAGTATTTT.

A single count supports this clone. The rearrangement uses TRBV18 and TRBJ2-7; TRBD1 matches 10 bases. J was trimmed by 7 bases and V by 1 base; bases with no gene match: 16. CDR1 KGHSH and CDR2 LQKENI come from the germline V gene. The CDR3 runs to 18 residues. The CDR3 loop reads CASSPLYRQGQGRREQYF. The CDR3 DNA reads TGTGCCAGCTCACCACTGTATCGTCAGGGACAGGGGAGGAGGGAGCAGTACTTC.

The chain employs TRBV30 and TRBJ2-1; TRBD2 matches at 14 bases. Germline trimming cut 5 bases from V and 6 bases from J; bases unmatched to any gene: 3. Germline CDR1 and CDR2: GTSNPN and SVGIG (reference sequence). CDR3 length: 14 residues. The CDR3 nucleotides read TGTGCCTGGGGGACTAGCGGGAGCGGCAATGAGCAGTTCTTC. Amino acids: CAWGTSGSGNEQFF.

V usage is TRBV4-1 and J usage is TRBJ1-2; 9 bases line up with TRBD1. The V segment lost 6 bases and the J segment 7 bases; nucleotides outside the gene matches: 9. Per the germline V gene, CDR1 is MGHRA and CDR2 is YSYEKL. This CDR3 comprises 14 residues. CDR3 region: CASRQPGQGGGYTF. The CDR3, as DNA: TGCGCCAGCAGACAACCGGGACAGGGAGGTGGCTACACCTTC.

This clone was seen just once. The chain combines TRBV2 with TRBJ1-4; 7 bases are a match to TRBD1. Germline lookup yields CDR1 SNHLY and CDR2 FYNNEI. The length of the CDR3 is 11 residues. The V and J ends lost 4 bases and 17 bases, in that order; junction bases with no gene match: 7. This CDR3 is CASSGWDSPFF. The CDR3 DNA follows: TGTGCCAGCAGTGGCTGGGACAGCCCATTTTTT. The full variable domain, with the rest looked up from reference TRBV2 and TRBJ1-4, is EPEVTQTPSHQVTQMGQEVILRCVPISNHLYFYWYRQILGQKVEFLVSFYNNEISEKSEIFDDQFSVERPDGSNFTLKIRSTKLEDSAMYFCASSGWDSPFFGSGTQLSVL.

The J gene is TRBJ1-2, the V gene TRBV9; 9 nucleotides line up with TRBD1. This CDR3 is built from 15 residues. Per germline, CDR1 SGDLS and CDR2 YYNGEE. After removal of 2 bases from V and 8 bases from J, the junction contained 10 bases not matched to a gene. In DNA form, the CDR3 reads TGTGCCAGCAGCGTCCCCTTACAGGGGGCAGGCGGCTACACCTTC. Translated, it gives CASSVPLQGAGGYTF.

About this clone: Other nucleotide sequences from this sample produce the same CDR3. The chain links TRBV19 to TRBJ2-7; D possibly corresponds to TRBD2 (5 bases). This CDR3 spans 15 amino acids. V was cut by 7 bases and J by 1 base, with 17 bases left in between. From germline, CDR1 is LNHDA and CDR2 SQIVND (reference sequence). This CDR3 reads CASTSAGTGSYEQYF. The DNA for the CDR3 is TGTGCCAGTACCTCCGCGGGTACCGGGTCCTACGAGCAGTACTTC. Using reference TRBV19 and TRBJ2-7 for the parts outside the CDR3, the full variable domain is DGGITQSPKYLFRKEGQNVTLSCEQNLNHDAMYWYRQDPGQGLRLIYYSQIVNDFQKGDIAEGYSVSREKKESFPLTVTSAQKNPTAFYLCASTSAGTGSYEQYFGPGTRLTVT.

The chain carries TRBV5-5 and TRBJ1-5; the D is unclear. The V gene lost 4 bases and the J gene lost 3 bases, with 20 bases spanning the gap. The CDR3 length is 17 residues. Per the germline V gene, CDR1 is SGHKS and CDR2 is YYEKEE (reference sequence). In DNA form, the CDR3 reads TGTGCCAGCAGCAGAGCGACGGAGGCGTTGGTCAATCAGCCCCAGCATTTT. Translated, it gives CASSRATEALVNQPQHF.

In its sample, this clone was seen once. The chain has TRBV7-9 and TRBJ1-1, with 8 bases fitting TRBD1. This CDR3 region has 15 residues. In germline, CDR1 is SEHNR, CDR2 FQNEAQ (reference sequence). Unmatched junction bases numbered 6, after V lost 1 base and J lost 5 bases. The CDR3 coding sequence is TGTGCCAGCAGCTTAGGTGAGTGGACAGGGACTGAAGCTTTCTTT. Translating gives CASSLGEWTGTEAFF.

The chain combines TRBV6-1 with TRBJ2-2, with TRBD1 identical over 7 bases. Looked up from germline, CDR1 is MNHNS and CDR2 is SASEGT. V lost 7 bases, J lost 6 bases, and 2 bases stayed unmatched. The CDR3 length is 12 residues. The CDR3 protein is CASTGTAGELFF. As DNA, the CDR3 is TGTGCCAGCACTGGGACAGCCGGGGAGCTGTTTTTT.

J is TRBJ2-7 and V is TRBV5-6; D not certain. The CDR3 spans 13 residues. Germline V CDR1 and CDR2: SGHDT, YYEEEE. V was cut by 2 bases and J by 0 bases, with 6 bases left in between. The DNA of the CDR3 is TGTGCCAGCAGCTTAGCCTACTCCTACGAGCAGTACTTC. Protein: CASSLAYSYEQYF.

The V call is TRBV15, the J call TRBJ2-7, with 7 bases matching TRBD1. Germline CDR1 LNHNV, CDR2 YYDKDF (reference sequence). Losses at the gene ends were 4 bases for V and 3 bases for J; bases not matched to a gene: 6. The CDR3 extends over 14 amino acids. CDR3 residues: CATSTNRGGYEQYF. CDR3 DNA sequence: TGTGCCACCAGCACAAACAGGGGCGGCTACGAGCAGTACTTC.

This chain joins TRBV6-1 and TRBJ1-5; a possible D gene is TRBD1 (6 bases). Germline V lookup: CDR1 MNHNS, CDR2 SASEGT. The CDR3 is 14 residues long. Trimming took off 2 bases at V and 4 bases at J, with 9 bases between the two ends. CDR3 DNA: TGTGCCAGCAGTGAAAAGACAGGTAATCAGCCCCAGCATTTT. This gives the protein CASSEKTGNQPQHF.

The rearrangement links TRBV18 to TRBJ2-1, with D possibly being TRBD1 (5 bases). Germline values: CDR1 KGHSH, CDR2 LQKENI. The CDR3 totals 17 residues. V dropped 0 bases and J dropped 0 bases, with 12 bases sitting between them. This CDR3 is CASSPPGQESSYNEQFF. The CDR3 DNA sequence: TGTGCCAGCTCACCACCGGGGCAAGAGAGCTCCTACAATGAGCAGTTCTTC.

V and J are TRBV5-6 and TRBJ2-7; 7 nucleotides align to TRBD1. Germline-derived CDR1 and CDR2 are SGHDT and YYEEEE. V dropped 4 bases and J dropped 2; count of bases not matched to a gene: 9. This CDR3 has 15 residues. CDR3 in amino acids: CASSQRQGLPYEQYF. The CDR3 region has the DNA TGTGCCAGCAGCCAGAGACAGGGCTTACCCTACGAGCAGTACTTC. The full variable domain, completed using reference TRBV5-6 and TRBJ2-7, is DAGVTQSPTHLIKTRGQQVTLRCSPKSGHDTVSWYQQALGQGPQFIFQYYEEEERQRGNFPDRFSGHQFPNYSSELNVNALLLGDSALYLCASSQRQGLPYEQYFGPGTRLTVT.

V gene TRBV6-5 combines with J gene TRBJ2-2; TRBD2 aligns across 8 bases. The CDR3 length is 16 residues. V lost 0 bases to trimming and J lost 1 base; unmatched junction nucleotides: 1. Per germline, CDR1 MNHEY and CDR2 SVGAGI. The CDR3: CASSYSSGGNTGELFF. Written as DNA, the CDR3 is TGTGCCAGCAGTTACTCAAGCGGGGGGAACACCGGGGAGCTGTTTTTT.

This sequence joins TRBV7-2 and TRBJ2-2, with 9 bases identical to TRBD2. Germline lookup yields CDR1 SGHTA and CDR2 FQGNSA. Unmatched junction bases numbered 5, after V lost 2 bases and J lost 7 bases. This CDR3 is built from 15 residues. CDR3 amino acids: CASSLWRTSDGELFF. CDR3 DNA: TGTGCCAGCAGCTTATGGCGGACTAGCGACGGGGAGCTGTTTTTT.